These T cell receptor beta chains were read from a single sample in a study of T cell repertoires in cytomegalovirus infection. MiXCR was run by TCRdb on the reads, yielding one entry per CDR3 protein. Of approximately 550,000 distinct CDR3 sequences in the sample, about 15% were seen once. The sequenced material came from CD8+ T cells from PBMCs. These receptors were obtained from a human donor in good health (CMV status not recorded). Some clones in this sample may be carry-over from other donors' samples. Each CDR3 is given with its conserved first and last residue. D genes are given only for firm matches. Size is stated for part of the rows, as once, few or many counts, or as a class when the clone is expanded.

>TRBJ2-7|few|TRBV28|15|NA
TGTGCCAGCAGTGGTCTAGCGCGTTCTTCCTACGAGCAGTACTTC
CASSGLARSSYEQYF
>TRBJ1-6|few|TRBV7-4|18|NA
TGTGCCAGCAGCTTAGTGATCGGGAAGGCAGGACTCGATTCACCCCTCCACTTT
CASSLVIGKAGLDSPLHF
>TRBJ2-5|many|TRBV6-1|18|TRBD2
TGTGCCAGCAGTGAAGACGGACTAGCGGGGGGATTCCAAGAGACCCAGTACTTC
CASSEDGLAGGFQETQYF
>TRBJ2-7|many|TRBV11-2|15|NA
TGTGCCAGCAGCTTGCAGCCCCTGGAGACCTACGAGCAGTACTTC
CASSLQPLETYEQYF
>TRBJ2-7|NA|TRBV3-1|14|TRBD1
TGTGCCAGCAGCCAAGTGGGACAGGCGTACGAGCAGTACTTC
CASSQVGQAYEQYF
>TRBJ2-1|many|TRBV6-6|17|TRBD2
TGTGCCAGCAGTTCCACCGGAGGTAGCGGGAGATACAATGAGCAGTTCTTC
CASSSTGGSGRYNEQFF
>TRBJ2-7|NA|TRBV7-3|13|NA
TGTGCCAGCAGCTTCTCCGGGGACTACGAGCAGTACTTC
CASSFSGDYEQYF
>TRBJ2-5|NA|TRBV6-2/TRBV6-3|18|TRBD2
TGTGCCAGCAGGGAAGCTAGTCCAGCGGGAGGAATGAAAGAGACCCAGTACTTC
CASREASPAGGMKETQYF
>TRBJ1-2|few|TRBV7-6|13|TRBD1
TGTGCCAGCAGCTCCCGGGACAGCTATGGCTACACCTTC
CASSSRDSYGYTF
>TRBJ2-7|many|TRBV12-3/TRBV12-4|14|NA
TGTGCCAGCAGTTTATGGGACGGGTCCTACGAGCAGTACTTC
CASSLWDGSYEQYF
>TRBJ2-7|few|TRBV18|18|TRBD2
TGTGCCAGCTCACCAGGAACTAGCGGGGGCCTTGTCTCCTACGAGCAGTACTTC
CASSPGTSGGLVSYEQYF
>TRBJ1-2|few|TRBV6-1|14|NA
TGTGCCAGCAGACACAGGGAGGTTGACTATGGCTACACCTTC
CASRHREVDYGYTF
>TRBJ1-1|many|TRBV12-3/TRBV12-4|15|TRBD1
TGTGCCAGCAGTTCCAGACAGGGTTTGTTGACTGAAGCTTTCTTT
CASSSRQGLLTEAFF
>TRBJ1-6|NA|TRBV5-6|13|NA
TGTGCCAGCAGCTTGGGAGGCGAGTCCCCCCTCCACTTT
CASSLGGESPLHF
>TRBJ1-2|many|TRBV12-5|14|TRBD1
TGTGCTAGTGGTTTGGCAGGGGGTCCCAATGGCTACACCTTC
CASGLAGGPNGYTF
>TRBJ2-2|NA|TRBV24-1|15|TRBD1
TGTGCCACACGTTCTGGGACAGGGATTCCCGGGGAGCTGTTTTTT
CATRSGTGIPGELFF
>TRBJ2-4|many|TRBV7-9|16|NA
TGTGCCAGCAGTACGTCCACCCCTTTAGCCAAAAACATTCAGTACTTC
CASSTSTPLAKNIQYF
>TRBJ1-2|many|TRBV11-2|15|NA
TGTGCCAGCAGCTTAGGGGGGCGGCAGGGCGATGGCTACACCTTC
CASSLGGRQGDGYTF
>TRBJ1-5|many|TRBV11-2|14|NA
TGTGCCAGCAGCTTAGGCGGGGTTGAGCAGCCCCAGCATTTT
CASSLGGVEQPQHF
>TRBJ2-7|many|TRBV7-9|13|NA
TGTGCCAGCAGCCCCCCGGCATGGTACGAGCAGTACTTC
CASSPPAWYEQYF
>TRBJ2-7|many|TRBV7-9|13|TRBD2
TGTGCCAGCAGCGACGGGACTACCTACGAGCAGTACTTC
CASSDGTTYEQYF
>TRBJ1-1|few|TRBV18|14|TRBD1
TGTGCCAGCTCGGAACAGGGGGCCGACACTGAAGCTTTCTTT
CASSEQGADTEAFF
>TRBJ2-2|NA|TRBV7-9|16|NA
TGTGCCAGCACCGGGAGACGGGAGATTGACACCGGGGAGCTGTTTTTT
CASTGRREIDTGELFF
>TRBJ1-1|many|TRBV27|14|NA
TGTGCCAGCAGTTCCCCCAGGGGTATCTCTGAAGCTTTCTTT
CASSSPRGISEAFF
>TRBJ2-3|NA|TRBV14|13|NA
TGTGCCAGCAGCCACGTTAGCACAGATACGCAGTATTTT
CASSHVSTDTQYF
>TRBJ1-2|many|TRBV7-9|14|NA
TGTGCCAGCAGTGACACGTCCTTGGTAAATGGCTACACCTTC
CASSDTSLVNGYTF
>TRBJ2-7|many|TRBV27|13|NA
TGTGCCAGCAGTTTATCTTTCCGCTACGAGCAGTACTTC
CASSLSFRYEQYF
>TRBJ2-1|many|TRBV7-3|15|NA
TGTGCCAGCAGCTTAATTCCCGGGGGATTGAATGAGCAGTTCTTC
CASSLIPGGLNEQFF
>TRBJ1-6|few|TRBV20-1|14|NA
TGCAGTGCTAGAGATCCACAGGAATATTCACCCCTCCACTTT
CSARDPQEYSPLHF
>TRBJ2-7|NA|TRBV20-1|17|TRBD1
TGCAGTGCTCTCGCCGGACTTAGGACAGGGGCCCCCTACGAGCAGTACTTC
CSALAGLRTGAPYEQYF
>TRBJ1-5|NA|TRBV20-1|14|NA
TGCAGTGCTAGAGAACGGGATAGCAATCAGCCCCAGCATTTT
CSARERDSNQPQHF
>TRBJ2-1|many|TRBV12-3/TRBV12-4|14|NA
TGTGCCAGCAGTTTCCCGCTTTCCGCTGATGAGCAGTTCTTC
CASSFPLSADEQFF
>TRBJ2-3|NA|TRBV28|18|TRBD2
TGTGCCAGCAGTTTTCACCTTCGGACTAGCGGGAGCACAGATACGCAGTATTTT
CASSFHLRTSGSTDTQYF
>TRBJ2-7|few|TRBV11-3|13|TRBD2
TGTGCCAGCAGCTCGATGGGGACTAACGAGCAGTACTTC
CASSSMGTNEQYF
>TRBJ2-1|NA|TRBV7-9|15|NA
TGTGCCAGCAGCTTCCCGAGGGGGTCCTACAATGAGCAGTTCTTC
CASSFPRGSYNEQFF
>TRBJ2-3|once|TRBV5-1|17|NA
TGCGCCAGCAGCTTGGGGTCGACGAGCTGGGGGTCAGATACGCAGTATTTT
CASSLGSTSWGSDTQYF
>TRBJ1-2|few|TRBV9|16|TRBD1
TGTGCCAGCAGCGTGGGACAGTACTTGGCTAACTATGGCTACACCTTC
CASSVGQYLANYGYTF
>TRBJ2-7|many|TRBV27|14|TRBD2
TGTGCCAGCAGTATTAGCGGGAGCTCCTACGAGCAGTACTTC
CASSISGSSYEQYF
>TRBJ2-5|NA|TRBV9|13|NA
TGTGCCAGCAGCGCCGCGGAACGAGAGACCCAGTACTTC
CASSAAERETQYF
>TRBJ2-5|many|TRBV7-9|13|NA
TGTGCCAGCAACTCCCAGGGGGGAGAGACCCAGTACTTC
CASNSQGGETQYF
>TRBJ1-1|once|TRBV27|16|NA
TGTGCCAGCAGTTCCCTACGGCCAGAGTGGAACACTGAAGCTTTCTTT
CASSSLRPEWNTEAFF